This section outlines one T cell receptor (beta chain) sequence together with its context. These data belong to a study of blood T cell repertoires in COVID-19. For the study at large: Acute and convalescent COVID-19 samples came from the United States, Italy and Spain. T cells, B-cell-depleted T cells, or PBMCs provided the cDNA or gDNA that served as material.

In the authors' workflow: Estimates of nucleated cell counts were drawn from the amplification of reference gene primers. TCRdb's copy holds only in-frame clones and misses some; the assay was immunoSEQ multiplex PCR. The V and J calls and clone size come from that table; D and trimming were worked out from the DNA. The profile shows roughly 99,000 clones, 81% of them singletons. V was clipped by 3 bases and J by 1 base, with 19 bases between them. In germline, CDR1 is MDHEN, CDR2 SYDVKM. This CDR3 contains 18 residues. This chain uses TRBV28 with TRBJ1-5; D call uncertain. Sequencing input: peripheral blood. This clonotype was sampled from an elderly woman with acute or convalescent COVID-19. CDR3 nucleotide sequence: TGTGCCAGCAGTTTGCCCCGGGTAAATCTCTTGAGCAATCAGCCCCAGCATTTT. Protein sequence: CASSLPRVNLLSNQPQHF. Variable domain in full (rest from reference TRBV28 and TRBJ1-5): DVKVTQSSRYLVKRTGEKVFLECVQDMDHENMFWYRQDPGLGLRLIYFSYDVKMKEKGDIPEGYSVSREKKERFSLILESASTNQTSMYLCASSLPRVNLLSNQPQHFGDGTRLSIL.